This is a list of T cell receptor beta chains from one sample in a study of shared clonotypes between healthy human individuals. Here immunoSEQ multiplex PCR was the method, and the copy in TCRdb shows in-frame clones only, minus some. The sample includes about 2.3 million clones, approximately 93% seen only once; the top ten take around 0.4%. The sequencing input was naive CD4+ T cells from PBMCs. All receptors derive from a man between 18 and 29 years old in good health. Some clones in this sample may be carry-over from other donors' samples. The CDR3 runs from the conserved cysteine through the conserved F or W.

J gene	V gene	CDR3 protein
TRBJ2-1	TRBV5-1	CASRVGGLPGRPYNEQFF
TRBJ2-5	TRBV4-3	CASSQGVASGRGETQYF
TRBJ1-5	TRBV7-2	CASSPDRGGNQPQHF
TRBJ2-5	TRBV30	CAWSVYQETQYF
TRBJ1-1	TRBV6-7	CASIRRGVEPEAFF
TRBJ1-1	TRBV14	CASSQNRQGGAFF
TRBJ1-2	TRBV28	CASSWDREAGYTF
TRBJ2-7	TRBV19	CASSPRQGAYEQYF
TRBJ1-1	TRBV18	CASSYMGTNTEAFF
TRBJ1-2	TRBV4-3	CASSQVSRMMGGYTF
TRBJ2-1	TRBV9	CASSATSPGNEQFF
TRBJ2-1	TRBV5-1	CASSLYPAGGEQFF
TRBJ1-1	TRBV7-3	CASSLLRDTEAFF
TRBJ1-1	TRBV18	CASSPPDRAPAFF
TRBJ2-3	TRBV6-4	CASSETGGKDTQYF
TRBJ2-1	TRBV10-3	CATSRGVDEQFF
TRBJ2-1	TRBV7-2	CASRILGGLYNEQFF
TRBJ2-3	TRBV28	CASSPGGRGGASDTQYF
TRBJ2-5	TRBV6-1	CASSEASGRGETQYF
TRBJ2-1	TRBV7-9	CASSNLAGPSEQFF
TRBJ2-1	TRBV20-1	CSGGTRDEQFF
TRBJ2-2	TRBV6-1	CASSEYGDRVRLGITGELFF
TRBJ2-7	TRBV6-6	CASTGSHEQYF
TRBJ1-2	TRBV10-3	CAISESDRGNYGYTF
TRBJ2-1	TRBV9	CASSANREGPGEQFF
TRBJ1-1	TRBV6-5	CASSSTGRNTEAFF